A single sample is the source of the 30 T cell receptor beta chains below, sequenced in a study of sequential checkpoint blockade in melanoma. As for treatment: randomized to nivolumab then ipilimumab (arm A) or the reverse (arm B). The table came from immunoSEQ multiplex PCR; TCRdb's copy has only in-frame clones and leaves some out. The data contain 20,000 to 25,000 clones, around 26% of them singletons. The sample consisted of tumor tissue (inferred from file names), taken from a patient given nivolumab and ipilimumab in sequence. The source of these receptors is a human donor with melanoma.

This rearrangement joins TRBV28 to TRBJ2-7, with D uncertain. The CDR3 spans 14 residues. Trimming shortened V by 4 bases and J by 6 bases, and 16 bases separated the two germline ends. CDR1 MDHEN and CDR2 SYDVKM come from the germline V gene. The CDR3 coding sequence is TGTGCCAGCAGTTCTTCCTCAGACTCCCTCGAGCAGTACTTC. Protein sequence: CASSSSSDSLEQYF.

This clone has ten or more counts. The chain recombines TRBV11-3 with TRBJ2-3, with 8 bases that match TRBD1. In germline, CDR1 is SGHNT, CDR2 YENEEA. The CDR3 spans 15 residues. V gave up 5 bases and J gave up 10 bases; unmatched junction bases: 14. In DNA, the CDR3 is TGTGCCAGCAGCCGAGGACAGGGCCGGGGAATGGCGCAGTATTTT. It yields the protein CASSRGQGRGMAQYF.

V gene TRBV28 combines with J gene TRBJ2-1; TRBD1 agrees at 8 bases. This CDR3 is 14 amino acids long. CDR1 and CDR2 from the germline V gene are MDHEN and SYDVKM. J was trimmed by 5 bases and V by 7 bases; bases with no gene match: 7. The CDR3 bases are TGTGCCAGCACCGACAGGGGTTTTAACAATGAGCAGTTCTTC. Encoded protein: CASTDRGFNNEQFF.

This clone was detected once. This chain joins TRBV5-1 and TRBJ1-1; D ambiguous. Trimming stripped 0 bases from V and 2 bases from J, with 8 bases between. The CDR3 covers 14 residues. Germline V gene lookup returns CDR1 SGHRS and CDR2 YFSETQ. The CDR3: CASSLAAGNTEAFF. CDR3 sequence (DNA): TGCGCCAGCAGCTTGGCCGCAGGTAACACTGAAGCTTTCTTT.

This clone was detected many times. CDR3 sequence reads: CASSLGQGLETQYF. Here the CDR3 DNA reads TGTGCCAGCAGCCTCGGACAGGGTTTAGAGACCCAGTACTTC. The gene calls are TRBV11-3 and TRBJ2-5; TRBD1 aligns across 8 bases. Looked up from germline, CDR1 is SGHNT and CDR2 is YENEEA. This CDR3 has 14 residues. V trimming: 5 bases; J trimming: 4 bases; junction bases outside the gene matches: 6.

CDR3 DNA sequence: TGTGCCAGCAGTGAAGCGACTCCAGGACTCCTTTTAAAGAATGAGCAGTTCTTC. Residues: CASSEATPGLLLKNEQFF. V gene TRBV9 combines with J gene TRBJ2-1, with TRBD2 as a possible D gene (5 bases). Germline values: CDR1 SGDLS, CDR2 YYNGEE. Trimming shortened V by 5 bases and J by 7 bases, and 28 bases separated the two germline ends. CDR3 size: 18 residues.

There are a few counts of this clone. The rearrangement links TRBV27 to TRBJ2-7; D not certain. Germline values: CDR1 MNHEY, CDR2 SMNVEV (reference sequence). This CDR3 spans 13 amino acids. V lost 6 bases and J lost 8, with 17 bases in between. CDR3 residues: CASSNLQSTKQYF. CDR3 bases: TGTGCCAGCAGCAACCTACAAAGTACCAAGCAGTACTTC.

This clone has more than one count but fewer than ten. The chain combines TRBV30 with TRBJ1-5; D call uncertain. The length of the CDR3 is 13 residues. The V and J ends lost 3 bases and 4 bases respectively, with 10 bases between them. CDR1 is GTSNPN and CDR2 is SVGIG in the germline V gene (reference sequence). CDR3 nucleotide sequence: TGTGCCTGGAGAAAACAAGGGAATCAGCCCCAGCATTTT. Protein product: CAWRKQGNQPQHF.

The table lists this clone with a few counts. This chain joins TRBV6-8 and TRBJ1-1; no clear D. This CDR3 has 13 residues. Deletions cut 9 bases from V and 0 bases from J, with 11 bases between. Germline-derived CDR1 and CDR2 are MNHGY and SAAAGT. CDR3 in amino acids: CARRVRMNTEAFF. CDR3 DNA sequence: TGTGCCAGACGGGTACGGATGAACACTGAAGCTTTCTTT.

In this sample, this clone turned up a few times. The chain is built from TRBV5-1 and TRBJ1-1; D may be TRBD1 (5 bases). The V gene lost 1 base and the J gene lost 4 bases, with 14 bases spanning the gap. This CDR3 has 15 residues. Germline V gives CDR1 SGHRS, CDR2 YFSETQ. The CDR3 DNA follows: TGCGCCAGCAGCTTGCATAGTCCGGGGACCACTGAAGCTTTCTTT. Translating it yields CASSLHSPGTTEAFF.

V is TRBV28 and J is TRBJ2-7; the D is unclear. The germline CDR1 and CDR2 sequences are MDHEN and SYDVKM. The CDR3 is 12 residues long. V was clipped by 5 bases and J by 6 bases, with 11 bases between them. As DNA, the CDR3 is TGTGCCAGCAGTCCAGACACAAGCGAGCAGTACTTC. Translated: CASSPDTSEQYF.

This clone was recorded many times. V and J are TRBV11-3 and TRBJ1-1, with unresolved D. This CDR3 spans 16 amino acids. Germline V gene sequence: CDR1 SGHNT, CDR2 YENEEA. V shed 3 bases and J shed 1 base, with 15 bases lying between them. The CDR3 region has the DNA TGTGCCAGCAGCTTCCTGGACCGCTGGAAGAACACTGAAGCTTTCTTT. Protein product: CASSFLDRWKNTEAFF.

V usage is TRBV18 and J usage is TRBJ2-2; D not certain. Germline loops: CDR1 KGHSH, CDR2 LQKENI. This CDR3 has 16 amino acids. The V and J ends lost 4 bases and 0 bases respectively, with 12 bases between them. The CDR3 sequence: CASSLMSNPNTGELFF. The CDR3 DNA sequence: TGTGCCAGCTCACTAATGTCAAACCCGAACACCGGGGAGCTGTTTTTT.

At least ten counts were recorded for this clone. This sequence joins TRBV7-6 and TRBJ2-1, with 8 nucleotides matching TRBD1. V shed 5 bases, J shed 6 bases, and the junction held 15 bases outside the gene matches. The CDR3 is 17 residues long. In germline, CDR1 is SGHVS, CDR2 FNYEAQ. The CDR3 reads CASSPDARRGLVNEQFF. In DNA form, the CDR3 reads TGTGCCAGCAGCCCCGACGCTCGCAGGGGGCTGGTCAATGAGCAGTTCTTC.

The chain links TRBV5-1 to TRBJ2-7; 12 bases line up with TRBD1. The V segment lost 4 bases and the J segment 6 bases; nucleotides outside the gene matches: 8. Germline V CDR1 and CDR2: SGHRS, YFSETQ. The CDR3 length is 15 residues. The CDR3 sequence: CASSLGTGGFAEQYF. CDR3 in DNA: TGCGCCAGCAGCCTAGGGACAGGGGGCTTCGCCGAGCAGTACTTC.

V gene TRBV19 combines with J gene TRBJ2-3, with 8 bases matching TRBD1. CDR1 and CDR2 from the germline V gene are LNHDA and SQIVND (reference sequence). J lost 3 bases, V lost 3 bases, and 8 bases had no gene match. The CDR3 contains 16 residues. The CDR3 reads CASSIGQGFSTDTQYF. As DNA, the CDR3 is TGTGCCAGTAGTATTGGACAGGGATTTAGTACAGATACGCAGTATTTT. Together with reference TRBV19 and TRBJ2-3, the CDR3 gives the full variable domain: DGGITQSPKYLFRKEGQNVTLSCEQNLNHDAMYWYRQDPGQGLRLIYYSQIVNDFQKGDIAEGYSVSREKKESFPLTVTSAQKNPTAFYLCASSIGQGFSTDTQYFGPGTRLTVL.

At least ten counts were recorded for this clone. This sequence joins TRBV6-8 and TRBJ1-2; D is possibly TRBD1 (5 bases). V lost 5 bases to trimming and J lost 2 bases, with 18 bases between them. The germline V gene has CDR1 MNHGY and CDR2 SAAAGT. The CDR3 runs 16 residues. The CDR3 loop reads CASSVNMGRDNYGYTF. The CDR3, as DNA: TGTGCCAGCAGTGTTAATATGGGCAGGGACAACTATGGCTACACCTTC.

The chain carries TRBV11-3 and TRBJ2-3; TRBD1 or TRBD2 may be the D gene (6 bases each). V dropped 2 bases and J dropped 0 bases, with 12 bases sitting between them. CDR1 and CDR2 (germline): SGHNT, YENEEA. The CDR3 has 16 amino acids. The CDR3 DNA follows: TGTGCCAGCAGCTTAAAGACGGGGGCCAGCACAGATACGCAGTATTTT. This translates into CASSLKTGASTDTQYF. The whole variable domain, remainder taken from reference TRBV11-3 and TRBJ2-3, is EAGVVQSPRYKIIEKKQPVAFWCNPISGHNTLYWYLQNLGQGPELLIRYENEEAVDDSQLPKDRFSAERLKGVDSTLKIQPAELGDSAVYLCASSLKTGASTDTQYFGPGTRLTVL.

This chain links TRBV14 with TRBJ2-7; D is unresolved. The CDR3 has 11 amino acids. Trimming left V 5 bases short and J 5 bases short, with 7 bases between. Germline assignment: CDR1 SGHDN and CDR2 FVKESK. In DNA form, the CDR3 reads TGTGCCAGCAGCAGATATCACGAGCAGTACTTC. This gives the protein CASSRYHEQYF.

A few counts support this clone. The chain combines TRBV6-8 with TRBJ1-5, with 10 bases lining up with TRBD1. CDR1 is MNHGY, CDR2 SAAAGT, per germline. CDR3 size: 17 residues. Trimming at V came to 2 bases and at J to 6 bases, leaving 10 bases not matched to a gene. CDR3 sequence (DNA): TGTGCCAGCAGTTACGATAGACAGGGGGCGGTAAGTCAGCCCCAGCATTTT. This encodes CASSYDRQGAVSQPQHF.

Here the CDR3 reads CASFEGGEINYGYTF. CDR3 nucleotides: TGTGCCAGTTTCGAAGGAGGGGAGATTAACTATGGCTACACCTTC. This sequence joins TRBV19 and TRBJ1-2; tentatively, D is TRBD1 (5 bases). This CDR3 region has 15 residues. The germline V gene encodes CDR1 LNHDA and CDR2 SQIVND (reference sequence). V shed 8 bases and J shed 1 base, with 17 bases lying between them.

The V call is TRBV19, the J call TRBJ1-2; 7 bases agree with TRBD1. The CDR3 length is 19 residues. J was trimmed by 6 bases and V by 6 bases; bases with no gene match: 25. The V gene's germline CDR1 is LNHDA and CDR2 SQIVND (reference sequence). CDR3 in amino acids: CASRSGTGSKQGTIDGYTF. CDR3 nucleotide sequence: TGTGCCAGTAGATCGGGGACCGGAAGCAAACAGGGGACGATCGATGGCTACACCTTC.

The chain combines TRBV18 with TRBJ1-1; perhaps TRBD1 as D (6 bases). V lost 3 bases to trimming and J lost 2 bases, with 10 bases between them. The CDR3 extends over 14 amino acids. CDR1 is KGHSH and CDR2 is LQKENI in the germline V gene. CDR3 protein: CASSPGTPNTEAFF. In nucleotides, the CDR3 is TGTGCCAGCTCACCCGGGACACCAAACACTGAAGCTTTCTTT.

Details on this clone: At least one base is unread or ambiguous, so its residue appears as X. The chain links TRBV15 to TRBJ1-4; TRBD1 matches 7 bases. Germline values: CDR1 LNHNV, CDR2 YYDKDF (reference sequence). The CDR3 extends over 16 amino acids. V trimming: 9 bases; J trimming: 0 bases; junction bases outside the gene matches: 10. This CDR3 reads CATSYRGXATNEKLFF. CDR3 nucleotide sequence: TGTGCCACTTCATACAGGGGTGRGGCAACTAATGAAAAACTGTTTTTT.

At least ten counts were recorded for this clone. The chain links TRBV7-4 to TRBJ2-5; TRBD2 matches 12 bases. The CDR3 is 16 amino acids. Germline V CDR1 and CDR2: SGHVT, SQSDAQ. Trimming cost V 6 bases and J 2 bases; bases outside gene matches: 7. CDR3 amino acids: CASSAGTSGLQETQYF. For the CDR3, the DNA is TGTGCCAGCAGTGCCGGGACTAGCGGGTTGCAAGAGACCCAGTACTTC. The complete variable domain, with remaining parts taken from reference TRBV7-4 and TRBJ2-5, reads GAGVSQSPRYKVAKRGRDVALRCDSISGHVTLYWYRQTLGQGSEVLTYSQSDAQRDKSGRPSGRFSAERPERSVSTLKIQRTEQGDSAVYLCASSAGTSGLQETQYFGPGTRLLVL.

This clone has only a few counts. The chain recombines TRBV6-8 with TRBJ2-2, with D perhaps matching TRBD2 (5 bases). Trimming left V 2 bases short and J 0 bases short, with 7 bases between. CDR1 MNHGY and CDR2 SAAAGT come from the germline V gene. The CDR3 spans 15 residues. The CDR3 region has the DNA TGTGCCAGCAGTTACGCGGGTCCGAACACCGGGGAGCTGTTTTTT. It encodes CASSYAGPNTGELFF.

The chain joins TRBV15 to TRBJ2-3, with a tentative D call TRBD1 (5 bases). There are 15 residues in the CDR3. Trimming took off 5 bases at V and 5 bases at J, with 17 bases between the two ends. CDR1 and CDR2 (germline): LNHNV, YYDKDF (reference sequence). CDR3 sequence (DNA): TGTGCCACCAGCCTTCCTGGCTCCCAGGGAGATACGCAGTATTTT. Translation: CATSLPGSQGDTQYF.

This clone was found a few times. The chain combines TRBV25-1 with TRBJ2-4; 8 bases align to TRBD1. The CDR3 sequence is 17 residues long. After removal of 9 bases from V and 2 bases from J, the junction contained 15 bases not matched to a gene. Germline values: CDR1 MGHDK, CDR2 SYGVNS. The CDR3 coding sequence is TGTGCCAGTACCGACCGGGACAGGTTGTACCCCAAAAACATTCAGTACTTC. Its protein product is CASTDRDRLYPKNIQYF.

In the case of this clone: The junction shows a germline mismatch at one end, possibly a read error. The rearrangement joins TRBV11-3 to TRBJ2-7, with 10 bases that match TRBD2. The CDR3 sequence is 15 residues long. CDR1 and CDR2 from the germline V gene are SGHNT and YENEEA. CDR3 DNA sequence: TGTGCCAGCAGCTTCTTAGCGGGAGGCTCCCACGAGCAGTACTTC. It is translated as CASSFLAGGSHEQYF. Based on the CDR3 plus reference TRBV11-3 and TRBJ2-7, the full variable domain is EAGVVQSPRYKIIEKKQPVAFWCNPISGHNTLYWYLQNLGQGPELLIRYENEEAVDDSQLPKDRFSAERLKGVDSTLKIQPAELGDSAVYLCASSFLAGGSHEQYFGPGTRLTVT.

The rearrangement links TRBV6-8 to TRBJ2-1, with a tentative D call TRBD2 (5 bases). Germline CDR1 MNHGY, CDR2 SAAAGT. V gave up 5 bases and J gave up 5 bases, with 19 bases separating them. The CDR3 runs 16 residues. The CDR3 loop is CASSPREILHHNEQFF. CDR3 DNA sequence: TGTGCCAGCAGTCCCCGGGAAATTTTACACCACAATGAGCAGTTCTTC.